The sequence of this T cell receptor beta chain was determined in a study of regulatory T cells in long-lasting Graves disease. The study's findings and limits: TRBV28, TRBJ1-2 and TRBJ2-5 emerged as the favored segments in persistent disease.

This clonotype was picked up a small number of times. Its target is unknown. Researchers made TCR beta libraries by using iRepertoire HTBI primers and running Arm-PCR on CDR3 regions. Via MiXCR, TCRdb re-called the multiplex PCR reads, giving one row per CDR3 protein. The data contain more than 300,000 distinct CDR3 sequences, 15% to 20% of them singletons. Time point denoted: persistent/refractory GD, antithyroid drugs over 5 years with positive TRAb. RNA extracted from PBMCs served as the sequencing template. Trimming took 5 bases from V and 4 from J; bases not matched to a gene: 16. The CDR3 extends over 17 amino acids. Per germline, CDR1 SGHTA and CDR2 FQGTGA.

The chain combines TRBV7-3 with TRBJ1-2; 7 bases align to TRBD1. The sequenced sample was peripheral blood mononuclear cells (PBMCs), obtained when the disease was refractory, from a patient treated with antithyroid drugs. The clonotype was recovered from a female donor with Graves disease. CDR3 loop: CASSLTGGQLFSYGYTF. The CDR3 bases are TGTGCCAGCAGCCTTACGGGGGGACAGCTCTTTTCCTATGGCTACACCTTC.